These T cell receptor beta chains were read from a single sample in a study of T cell responses to AZD1222 COVID-19 vaccine. The data were produced by immunoSEQ multiplex PCR, yet TCRdb's version contains in-frame clones alone and is incomplete. The table shows some 110,000 clones, with roughly 91% occurring only once. The sequences come from peripheral blood, collected 28 days after the second AZD1222 dose. These receptors came from an adult who received the AZD1222 COVID-19 vaccine. Each CDR3 is given without its conserved first and last residue. D genes are given only for firm matches.

TRBV19	NA	TRBJ2-7	ASSPPYTGPSPEQY
TRBV27	NA	TRBJ2-7	ASSSGLGYGEQY
TRBV5-1	TRBD2	TRBJ2-3	ASSQYAGTSGTDTQY
TRBV28	TRBD2	TRBJ2-5	ASSFLTSGSPETQY
TRBV4-1	TRBD1	TRBJ1-2	ASSQDTGDYGYT
TRBV7-9	TRBD2	TRBJ2-3	ASSLELAGLWNTQY
TRBV21-1	NA	TRBJ1-2	ASSKQPQDH
TRBV11-2	NA	TRBJ2-7	ASSLDRGGTIEQY
TRBV12-3/TRBV12-4	NA	TRBJ2-7	ASSLVLYEQY
TRBV4-1	NA	TRBJ1-2	ASSQGAGPSDGYT
TRBV19	TRBD1	TRBJ1-1	ASSRDRGGTEAF
TRBV5-1	TRBD2	TRBJ2-5	ASSPGLAELPKY
TRBV11-3	NA	TRBJ1-1	ASSFYMNTEAF
TRBV5-1	NA	TRBJ2-3	ASSLIPQDTQY
TRBV5-8	TRBD2	TRBJ2-1	ASSLGLAGSYNEQF
TRBV2	NA	TRBJ2-1	ASRESGEQF
TRBV10-3	TRBD2	TRBJ2-7	AISDGGGNYEQY
TRBV6-5	NA	TRBJ1-1	ASSSQMNTEAF
TRBV6-5	TRBD1	TRBJ1-5	ASRPRTGDGQPQH
TRBV11-2	NA	TRBJ1-2	ASSFERDYGYT